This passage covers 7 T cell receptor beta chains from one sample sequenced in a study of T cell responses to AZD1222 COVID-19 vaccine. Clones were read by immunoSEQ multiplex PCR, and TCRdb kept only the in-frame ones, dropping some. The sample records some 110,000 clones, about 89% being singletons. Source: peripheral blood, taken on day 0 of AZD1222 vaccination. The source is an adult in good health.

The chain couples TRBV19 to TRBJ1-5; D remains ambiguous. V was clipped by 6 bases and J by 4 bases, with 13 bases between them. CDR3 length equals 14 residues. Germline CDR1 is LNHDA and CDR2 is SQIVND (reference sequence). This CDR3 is CASRGGMGNQPQHF. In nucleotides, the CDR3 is TGTGCCAGTAGAGGCGGGATGGGGAATCAGCCCCAGCATTTT.

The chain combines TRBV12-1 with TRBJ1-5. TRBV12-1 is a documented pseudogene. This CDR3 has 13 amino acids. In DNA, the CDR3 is TGTGCCAGCAGCTTTAGGGTTTTTCAGCCCCAGCATTTT. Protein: CASSFRVFQPQHF.

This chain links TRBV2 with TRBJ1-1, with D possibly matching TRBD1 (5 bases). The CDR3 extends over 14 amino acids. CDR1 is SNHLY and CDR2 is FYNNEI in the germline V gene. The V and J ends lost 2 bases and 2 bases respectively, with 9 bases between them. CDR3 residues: CASSERQGNTEAFF. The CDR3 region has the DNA TGTGCCAGCAGTGAAAGGCAGGGCAACACTGAAGCTTTCTTT.

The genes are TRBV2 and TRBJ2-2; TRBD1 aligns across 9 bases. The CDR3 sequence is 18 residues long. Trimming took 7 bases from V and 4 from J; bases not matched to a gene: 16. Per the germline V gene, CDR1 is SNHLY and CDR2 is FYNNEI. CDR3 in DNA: TGTGCCAGCATCTCCGGGACAGGGCCTCCTGGTCGCACCGGGGAGCTGTTTTTT. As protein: CASISGTGPPGRTGELFF.

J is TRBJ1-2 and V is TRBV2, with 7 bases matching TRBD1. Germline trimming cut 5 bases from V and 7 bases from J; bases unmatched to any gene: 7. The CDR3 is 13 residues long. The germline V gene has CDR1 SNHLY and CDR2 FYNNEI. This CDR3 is CASSPDRVVGYTF. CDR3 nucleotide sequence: TGTGCCAGCAGTCCCGACAGGGTTGTTGGCTACACCTTC. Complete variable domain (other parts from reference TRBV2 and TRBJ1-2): EPEVTQTPSHQVTQMGQEVILRCVPISNHLYFYWYRQILGQKVEFLVSFYNNEISEKSEIFDDQFSVERPDGSNFTLKIRSTKLEDSAMYFCASSPDRVVGYTFGSGTRLTVV.

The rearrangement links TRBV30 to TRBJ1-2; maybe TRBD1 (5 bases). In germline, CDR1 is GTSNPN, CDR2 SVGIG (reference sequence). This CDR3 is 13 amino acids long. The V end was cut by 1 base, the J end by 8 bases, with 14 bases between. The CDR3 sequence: CAWSASRDRGYTF. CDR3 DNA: TGTGCCTGGAGTGCCAGCAGGGATCGGGGCTACACCTTC.

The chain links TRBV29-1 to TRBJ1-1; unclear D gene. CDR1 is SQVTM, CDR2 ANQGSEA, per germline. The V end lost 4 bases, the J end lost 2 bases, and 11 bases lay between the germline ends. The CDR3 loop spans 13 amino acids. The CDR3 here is CSVVEQSNTEAFF. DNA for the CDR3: TGCAGCGTTGTCGAACAGTCAAACACTGAAGCTTTCTTT.